These T cell receptor beta chains were read from a single sample in a study of OX40 agonist ivuxolimab in advanced cancers. Sequencing used immunoSEQ multiplex PCR; TCRdb keeps in-frame clones, though not all of them. The data hold tens of thousands of clones, with roughly 87% observed a single time. This sample comprised CD4+ or CD8+ T cells sorted from blood, obtained in a trial of the OX40 agonist ivuxolimab. These receptors were collected from an adult with an advanced solid tumor such as melanoma, head and neck, liver or kidney cancer. The CDR3 runs from the conserved cysteine through the conserved F or W. A D gene is named only where the DNA matches it firmly. Size tells how often a clone was seen (once, few, many) or the class of an expanded clone, and some rows leave it out.

>TRBV9|TRBJ2-5|once|TRBD2
TGTGCCAGCAGCATGGGAGGGCAGGCCGAAGAGACCCAGTACTTC
CASSMGGQAEETQYF
>TRBV4-3|TRBJ1-2|NA|NA
TGCGCCAGCAGCCAAGATAAGGGGCCGTATGGCTACACCTTC
CASSQDKGPYGYTF
>TRBV11-1|TRBJ2-5|NA|NA
TGTGCCAGCAGCCACTCCCGGGACTTAAGAGAGACCCAGTACTTC
CASSHSRDLRETQYF
>TRBV2|TRBJ1-2|few|NA
TGTGCCAGCACTGACCTTCGGACAGACGGCTACACCTTC
CASTDLRTDGYTF
>TRBV18|TRBJ1-2|NA|TRBD1
TGTGCCAGCTCACGGGACAGGGCCACTAATGATGGCTACACCTTC
CASSRDRATNDGYTF
>TRBV7-2|TRBJ1-2|once|NA
TGTGCCAGCAGCTTAAAGACGGGGGGAGCTAACTATGGCTACACCTTC
CASSLKTGGANYGYTF
>TRBV27|TRBJ2-7|NA|NA
TGTGCCAGCAGTTTATCTTCTTCCGGCGAGCAGTACTTC
CASSLSSSGEQYF
>TRBV6-5|TRBJ2-5|NA|NA
TGTGCCAGCAGTTACACCCCGACTAGTCACGAAGAGACCCAGTACTTC
CASSYTPTSHEETQYF
>TRBV7-9|TRBJ2-5|NA|NA
TGTGCCAGCAGCTTAGCCTCCAAAGAGACCCAGTACTTC
CASSLASKETQYF
>TRBV7-2|TRBJ2-1|NA|NA
TGTGCCAGCAGCCCCACGTGGGGAGGTTACAATGAGCAGTTCTTC
CASSPTWGGYNEQFF
>TRBV5-1|TRBJ1-1|NA|NA
TGCGCCAGCAGCTTGGCGCGACCTACACAGGGGAACACTGAAGCTTTCTTT
CASSLARPTQGNTEAFF
>TRBV5-1|TRBJ2-7|NA|NA
TGCGCCAGCAGGCTGACAGGTTCCTACGAGCAGTACTTC
CASRLTGSYEQYF
>TRBV11-2|TRBJ2-1|NA|NA
TGTGCCAGCAGCTGGAGTCTCGGGAATGAGCAGTTCTTC
CASSWSLGNEQFF
>TRBV6-5|TRBJ2-2|NA|NA
TGTGCCAGCAGTCTCATAGGATTGAACACCGGGGAGCTGTTTTTT
CASSLIGLNTGELFF
>TRBV4-3|TRBJ2-2|NA|NA
TGCGCCAGCAGCCAAGGGACCGACTACGGGGAGCTGTTTTTT
CASSQGTDYGELFF
>TRBV6-5|TRBJ1-5|few|TRBD1
TGTGCCAGCAGCCGGGGACAGGGAGGTACCCAGCATTTT
CASSRGQGGTQHF
>TRBV5-6|TRBJ1-4|NA|TRBD1
TGTGCCAGCAGCCCACTGGACAGGGGGATGGAACTGTTTTTT
CASSPLDRGMELFF
>TRBV29-1|TRBJ2-2|NA|NA
TGCAGCGTTCGAGATAAGAAGGCCACCGGGGAGCTGTTTTTT
CSVRDKKATGELFF
>TRBV10-3|TRBJ2-2|NA|NA
TGTGCCATCAGTGCCCAGAACACCGGGGAGCTGTTTTTT
CAISAQNTGELFF
>TRBV4-2|TRBJ2-1|NA|NA
TGTGCCAGCAGCGATCGGACCCCTCCAATGAAGCAGTTCTTC
CASSDRTPPMKQFF
>TRBV19|TRBJ1-1|NA|TRBD1
TGTGCCAGTAGTATAAAGGGGGCCGAAACTGAAGCTTTCTTT
CASSIKGAETEAFF
>TRBV19|TRBJ2-3|NA|TRBD2
TGTGCCAGTAGTATATTAACTAGCGGGATACCCAGGTCTAGCACAGATACGCAGTATTTT
CASSILTSGIPRSSTDTQYF
>TRBV7-9|TRBJ2-1|NA|TRBD2
TGTGCCAGCAGCTTAAAGGGACTAGCGAGCTCCTACAATGAGCAGTTCTTC
CASSLKGLASSYNEQFF
>TRBV9|TRBJ2-3|NA|NA
TGTGCCAGCAGCGTCTTGGACACGACTAGCACAGATACGCAGTATTTT
CASSVLDTTSTDTQYF
>TRBV6-6|TRBJ1-3|NA|TRBD1
TGTGCCAGCAGCACAGGGGTCTCTGGAAACACCATATATTTT
CASSTGVSGNTIYF
>TRBV7-2|TRBJ2-4|few|NA
TGTGCCAGCAGCTCCGAGTACATTCAGTACTTC
CASSSEYIQYF
>TRBV9|TRBJ2-2|NA|NA
TGTGCCAGCAGCGCTCCGTCGAGGGGCCGTACCGGGGAGCTGTTTTTT
CASSAPSRGRTGELFF
>TRBV9|TRBJ2-1|NA|NA
TGTGCCAGCAGCGTAGGTCCCGCCGGACATAGCTCCTACAATGAGCAGTTCTTC
CASSVGPAGHSSYNEQFF
>TRBV10-3|TRBJ2-2|NA|NA
TGTGCCATCAGTGATCCTCGACAGACGAACACCGGGGAGCTGTTTTTT
CAISDPRQTNTGELFF
>TRBV7-2|TRBJ2-5|NA|NA
TGTGCCAGCAGCTCCAGACAGGATCTACGACAAGAGACCCAGTACTTC
CASSSRQDLRQETQYF
>TRBV15|TRBJ2-7|NA|TRBD2
TGTGCCACCAGCAGAGTCGGGGGGTCCTACGAGCAGTACTTC
CATSRVGGSYEQYF
>TRBV20-1|TRBJ1-1|NA|NA
TGCAGTGCTAGAGAAGGTGAAGCTTTCTTT
CSAREGEAFF
>TRBV6-6|TRBJ1-5|once|TRBD1
TGTGCCAGCAGCCAAGGACAGGCGGACCATCAGCCCCAGCATTTT
CASSQGQADHQPQHF
>TRBV27|TRBJ1-1|NA|TRBD1
TGTGCCAGCACAAAACAGGGGGGGACTGAAGCTTTCTTT
CASTKQGGTEAFF
>TRBV6-1|TRBJ1-1|NA|NA
TGTGCCAGCGTGAGGGTGAACACTGAAGCTTTCTTT
CASVRVNTEAFF
>TRBV18|TRBJ2-2|NA|NA
TGTGCCAGCTCACCCCGGGGTAGCGGGAACACCGGGGAGCTGTTTTTT
CASSPRGSGNTGELFF
>TRBV25-1|TRBJ1-2|NA|NA
TGTGCCAGCAGTCCTCCGGATTGGGGTGGGTTGAACTATGGCTACACCTTC
CASSPPDWGGLNYGYTF
>TRBV27|TRBJ1-1|once|NA
TGTGCCAGCAGTTCCCGGCCCGACAGAGAAGCTTTCTTT
CASSSRPDREAFF
>TRBV5-1|TRBJ2-3|NA|NA
TGCGCCAGCAGCCCCAACCCGGGGCAGGCTGAAGATACGCAGTATTTT
CASSPNPGQAEDTQYF
>TRBV10-3|TRBJ1-2|few|NA
TGTGCCATCAGTGAGTCCGGGACGGCCGCGTATGGCTACACCTTC
CAISESGTAAYGYTF
>TRBV9|TRBJ2-5|NA|NA
TGTGCCAGCAGCGTAGGTTCCAGGGTTGAGGAGACCCAGTACTTC
CASSVGSRVEETQYF
>TRBV6-5|TRBJ2-1|NA|NA
TGTGCCAGCAGTTCCGATCCCTCCAATGAGCAGTTCTTC
CASSSDPSNEQFF
>TRBV5-1|TRBJ1-3|NA|NA
TGCGCCAGCAGCTTGGCAGGGGTCGGAAACACCATATATTTT
CASSLAGVGNTIYF
>TRBV5-8|TRBJ1-5|NA|TRBD1
TGTGCCAGCAGCCCAGGACAGGGTCAACCTAATCAGCCCCAGCATTTT
CASSPGQGQPNQPQHF
>TRBV7-3|TRBJ2-2|NA|TRBD2
TGTGCCAGCAGCTTAACCTCGGCGGGGAGGGTCAACACCGGGGAGCTGTTTTTT
CASSLTSAGRVNTGELFF
>TRBV6-5|TRBJ1-5|NA|NA
TGTGCCAGCAGTTACTCGGGGGGGCGAGGCAATCAGCCCCAGCATTTT
CASSYSGGRGNQPQHF
>TRBV18|TRBJ2-1|NA|TRBD1
TGTGCCAGCTCACCCGTTAGGTTTACAGGGGGTAACAATGAGCAGTTCTTC
CASSPVRFTGGNNEQFF
>TRBV5-4|TRBJ2-2|NA|NA
TGTGCCAGCAGCTTGGGTGGGGATCAGGTCGGGGAGCTGTTTTTT
CASSLGGDQVGELFF
>TRBV30|TRBJ1-2|NA|NA
TGTGCCTGGAGTGTCCCTCCCAGGGGCTATGGCTACACCTTC
CAWSVPPRGYGYTF
>TRBV27|TRBJ2-5|NA|TRBD1
TGTGCCAGCAGTTTGGGGGGACAGGTGGAGACCCAGTACTTC
CASSLGGQVETQYF
>TRBV10-3|TRBJ1-5|NA|NA
TGTGCCATCAGTGATCGGGAAATGAATCAGCCCCAGCATTTT
CAISDREMNQPQHF
>TRBV25-1|TRBJ2-7|NA|NA
TGTGCCAGCAGTGATTTGCGGTACGAGCAGTACTTC
CASSDLRYEQYF